The 5 T cell receptor beta chains in this list originate from one sample, sequenced in a study of T cells in Graves' hyperthyroidism and ophthalmopathy. TCR beta CDR3 region amplification was performed from RNA transcripts. The HTBI primer set served for first-round RT-PCR of the TCR CDR3. TCRdb fed the multiplex PCR reads into MiXCR, producing one record per CDR3 protein. Among 450,000 to 600,000 distinct CDR3 sequences listed, 11% to 15% were seen once. Sequencing input: blood. Receptors originate from a woman in her thirties or forties with Graves' hyperthyroidism.

The chain combines TRBV6-2 or TRBV6-3 with TRBJ2-3, with 9 bases matching TRBD1. The trim removed 6 bases at V and 14 bases at J, leaving 9 bases unmatched. The CDR3 loop spans 12 amino acids. Per germline, CDR1 MNHEY and CDR2 SVGEGT. The CDR3 nucleotides read TGTGCCAGCAGCCGTGGACAGGGGAGGTGGTATTTT. Translation gives CASSRGQGRWYF.

This clonotype has a count of ten or more. The chain is built from TRBV28 and TRBJ2-7, with TRBD2 matching over 13 bases. Germline-derived CDR1 and CDR2 are MDHEN and SYDVKM. The J segment lost 0 bases and the V segment lost 3 bases, leaving 2 bases of the junction unmatched. The CDR3 covers 16 residues. CDR3 sequence reads: CASSFGLAGVSYEQYF. The CDR3 region has the DNA TGTGCCAGCAGTTTTGGACTAGCGGGAGTCTCCTACGAGCAGTACTTC.

This clonotype was counted at least ten times. The rearrangement links TRBV10-3 to TRBJ2-2; 8 bases line up with TRBD2. The CDR3 contains 15 residues. Germline V gene lookup returns CDR1 ENHRY and CDR2 SYGVKD. V shed 5 bases, J shed 3 bases, and the junction held 5 bases outside the gene matches. The CDR3 DNA sequence: TGTGCCATCAGTTCGACTAGCGTCGACACCGGGGAGCTGTTTTTT. It translates to CAISSTSVDTGELFF.

This clonotype was recorded many times. In DNA, the CDR3 is TGTGCCAGCAGTTTTCGGCTAGCGGGATTCAACGAGCAGTACTTC. Translated, it gives CASSFRLAGFNEQYF. This chain uses TRBV12-3 or TRBV12-4 with TRBJ2-7; 9 bases map to TRBD2. The CDR3 length is 15 residues. The V gene end was trimmed by 3 bases and the J gene end by 5 bases; junction bases not matched to a gene: 8.

This clonotype showed up many times. CDR3 in DNA: TGTGCCAGCAGCCAGAACACAGGGCTGAACACTGAAGCTTTCTTT. As protein: CASSQNTGLNTEAFF. The V gene is TRBV7-9, the J gene TRBJ1-1, with D perhaps matching TRBD1 (6 bases). Trimming removed 5 bases at V and 0 bases at J, with 13 bases between. Germline lookup yields CDR1 SEHNR and CDR2 FQNEAQ (reference sequence). The CDR3 contains 15 residues.